This TCR beta chain was sequenced for a study of brain T cells in children with intractable seizures. This clone was recorded only once. This CDR3 is 13 amino acids long. V was trimmed by 5 bases and J by 2 bases, leaving 10 bases between them. Germline CDR1 is MDHEN and CDR2 is SYDVKM. The time point here: blood from clinic visit 5 months post-surgery; TSC patient then seizure free. Some clones are missing from TCRdb's copy, which holds only in-frame ones; the method was immunoSEQ multiplex PCR. The sample lists about 350,000 clones, over 85% occurring once. Source: peripheral blood, taken approximately 5 months after surgery. This receptor was taken from a boy under two years old with tuberous sclerosis and intractable seizures. V usage is TRBV28 and J usage is TRBJ2-7; no definite D call. The CDR3 DNA follows: TGTGCCAGCAGTCCCCCGCCCACCTACGAGCAGTACTTC. It codes for CASSPPPTYEQYF. Variable domain in full (rest from reference TRBV28 and TRBJ2-7): DVKVTQSSRYLVKRTGEKVFLECVQDMDHENMFWYRQDPGLGLRLIYFSYDVKMKEKGDIPEGYSVSREKKERFSLILESASTNQTSMYLCASSPPPTYEQYFGPGTRLTVT.